One and the same sample provided the 23 T cell receptor beta chains below, sequenced in a study of blood T cell repertoires in COVID-19 (dated by TCRdb to the early 2020s). The library relied on the immunoSEQ multiplex PCR assay. The table comes from immuneACCESS by way of TCRdb, which keeps in-frame sequences with V and J called. Part of the clones is missing from these tables; in studies checked, under half for an unresolved V gene and the rest for unknown reasons. The sample includes approximately 200,000 clones, with around 80% observed a single time. The biggest ten clones account for 10% to 13% of the sample. The sequencing input was peripheral blood. The receptor source for this set is a woman at least 80 years old with COVID-19, enrolled during active disease.

This chain uses TRBV18 with TRBJ1-2; 9 bases agree with TRBD1. Germline CDR1 and CDR2: KGHSH and LQKENI. This CDR3 has 14 amino acids. The trim removed 3 bases at V and 6 bases at J, leaving 5 bases unmatched. The CDR3 is CASSPLRQGDGYTF. As DNA, the CDR3 is TGTGCCAGCTCACCCCTCAGACAGGGGGATGGCTACACCTTC. The full variable domain, with the rest looked up from reference TRBV18 and TRBJ1-2, is NAGVMQNPRHLVRRRGQEARLRCSPMKGHSHVYWYRQLPEEGLKFMVYLQKENIIDESGMPKERFSAEFPKEGPSILRIQQVVRGDSAAYFCASSPLRQGDGYTFGSGTRLTVV.

V is TRBV19 and J is TRBJ1-4, with a weak D call TRBD1 (6 bases). This CDR3 has 17 amino acids. The ends were cut back, 4 bases at V and 0 bases at J, with 15 bases in the middle. Germline CDR1 is LNHDA and CDR2 is SQIVND (reference sequence). CDR3 DNA: TGTGCCAGTAGTAGAACGAGGGACACCACAACTAATGAAAAACTGTTTTTT. Translated, it gives CASSRTRDTTTNEKLFF.

V gene TRBV7-9 combines with J gene TRBJ1-2; maybe TRBD1 (6 bases). Germline V gene lookup returns CDR1 SEHNR and CDR2 FQNEAQ (reference sequence). The V and J ends lost 1 base and 4 bases respectively, with 16 bases between them. The CDR3 runs 16 residues. The CDR3 loop is CASSLGGDTGIYGYTF. CDR3 coding DNA: TGTGCCAGCAGCTTAGGAGGCGATACAGGGATCTATGGCTACACCTTC.

V and J are TRBV7-2 and TRBJ2-2; 14 bases fit TRBD2. Germline CDR1 reads SGHTA; CDR2 reads FQGNSA. V lost 6 bases to trimming and J lost 2 bases; unmatched junction nucleotides: 2. CDR3 length equals 16 residues. CDR3 in amino acids: CASRTSGGANTGELFF. Written as DNA, the CDR3 is TGTGCCAGCAGGACTAGCGGGGGGGCTAACACCGGGGAGCTGTTTTTT.

The chain uses TRBV6-5 and TRBJ1-3; D remains unclear. V lost 6 bases, J lost 1 base, and 10 bases lay in between. The CDR3 length is 14 residues. Germline V CDR1 and CDR2: MNHEY, SVGAGI. The CDR3 reads CASSRRESGNTIYF. Here the CDR3 DNA reads TGTGCCAGCAGCCGCCGGGAGTCTGGAAACACCATATATTTT.

Only one count was recorded for this clone. The rearrangement joins TRBV6-2 or TRBV6-3 to TRBJ2-3; TRBD1 matches 10 bases. CDR1 and CDR2 from the germline V gene are MNHEY and SVGEGT. J was trimmed by 3 bases and V by 6 bases; bases with no gene match: 6. This CDR3 contains 15 residues. The CDR3 reads CASSTGTGVTDTQYF. CDR3 nucleotides: TGTGCCAGCAGCACCGGGACAGGGGTAACAGATACGCAGTATTTT.

This clone showed up just once. The chain uses TRBV14 and TRBJ1-4; 7 bases are shared with TRBD1. The CDR3 extends over 17 amino acids. In germline, CDR1 is SGHDN, CDR2 FVKESK. The V gene end was trimmed by 1 base and the J gene end by 0 bases; junction bases not matched to a gene: 5. CDR3 coding DNA: TGTGCCAGCAGCCAAGTTCCAGGGGGAACAACTAATGAAAAACTGTTTTTT. It translates to CASSQVPGGTTNEKLFF.

V usage is TRBV19 and J usage is TRBJ2-3, with TRBD1 as a possible D gene (6 bases). Germline loops: CDR1 LNHDA, CDR2 SQIVND (reference sequence). V was shortened by 0 bases and J by 5 bases, with 9 bases between the two germline ends. The CDR3 extends over 14 amino acids. The CDR3 is CASSIDQGRDTQYF. In DNA, the CDR3 is TGTGCCAGTAGTATAGACCAGGGGAGAGATACGCAGTATTTT.

This rearrangement joins TRBV6-6 to TRBJ2-7; a possible D gene is TRBD1 (6 bases). The length of the CDR3 is 12 residues. Germline V gene data show CDR1 as MNHNY and CDR2 as SVGAGI (reference sequence). The V end was cut by 3 bases, the J end by 6 bases, with 9 bases between. The CDR3 here is CASSYSGVEQYF. The CDR3 region has the DNA TGTGCCAGCAGTTATTCAGGGGTCGAGCAGTACTTC.

The chain couples TRBV6-5 to TRBJ1-3; D gene uncertain. The ends were cut back, 8 bases at V and 10 bases at J, with 9 bases in the middle. CDR1 is MNHEY and CDR2 is SVGAGI in the germline V gene. This CDR3 has 10 amino acids. CDR3 in DNA: TGTGCCAGCCGAGAGGTGACCATATATTTT. Encoded protein: CASREVTIYF.

This chain joins TRBV5-1 and TRBJ2-5; 7 bases fit TRBD2. The ends lost 2 bases at V and 5 bases at J; junction bases unmatched: 12. Germline CDR1 is SGHRS and CDR2 is YFSETQ. The CDR3 consists of 16 residues. The CDR3 DNA reads TGCGCCAGCAGCTTTAGGACTAGTTATCCCACGGAGACCCAGTACTTC. This gives the protein CASSFRTSYPTETQYF.

The chain uses TRBV3-1 (or the pseudogene TRBV3-2) and TRBJ1-1, with 8 bases that match TRBD1. Germline trimming cut 5 bases from V and 3 bases from J; bases unmatched to any gene: 11. CDR1 and CDR2 from the germline V gene are LGHDT and YNNKEL (reference sequence). The CDR3 totals 16 residues. Here the CDR3 DNA reads TGTGCCAGCAGCAAACAAACAGGGGGAGGCGACACTGAAGCTTTCTTT. It is translated as CASSKQTGGGDTEAFF.

J is TRBJ1-1 and V is TRBV29-1; D is possibly TRBD1 (6 bases). The CDR3 runs to 14 residues. V was cut by 6 bases and J by 8 bases, with 22 bases left in between. CDR1 is SQVTM, CDR2 ANQGSEA, per germline. In DNA, the CDR3 is TGCAGCGTCGCCAGCGCCGGGACAATCGTCGAAGCTTTCTTT. This gives the protein CSVASAGTIVEAFF.

This chain connects TRBV4-2 to TRBJ2-5; D is unresolved. This CDR3 has 13 amino acids. V was pared by 0 bases and J by 4 bases, with 6 bases between. Per germline, CDR1 LGHNA and CDR2 YNFKEQ. CDR3 residues: CASSQDTVETQYF. CDR3 nucleotide sequence: TGTGCCAGCAGCCAAGACACAGTAGAGACCCAGTACTTC.

The chain combines TRBV27 with TRBJ1-6, with 10 bases lining up with TRBD1. V lost 0 bases to trimming and J lost 9 bases; unmatched junction nucleotides: 5. The CDR3 runs 16 residues. Germline V gene data show CDR1 as MNHEY and CDR2 as SMNVEV (reference sequence). CDR3 sequence: CASSLSRGQGSSPLHF. The CDR3 nucleotides read TGTGCCAGCAGTTTATCGCGGGGACAGGGGAGTTCACCCCTCCACTTT.

The V and J genes are TRBV30 and TRBJ2-7; 9 bases agree with TRBD1. This CDR3 has 14 residues. CDR1 is GTSNPN and CDR2 is SVGIG in the germline V gene (reference sequence). The V and J ends lost 0 bases and 3 bases, in that order; junction bases with no gene match: 3. CDR3 amino acids: CAWSVGTGHYEQYF. CDR3 sequence (DNA): TGTGCCTGGAGTGTTGGGACAGGGCACTACGAGCAGTACTTC.

The chain couples TRBV5-5 to TRBJ1-2; D might be TRBD1 (6 bases). The CDR3 sequence is 15 residues long. V was clipped by 4 bases and J by 2 bases, with 15 bases between them. CDR1 and CDR2 from the germline V gene are SGHKS and YYEKEE (reference sequence). Here the CDR3 DNA reads TGTGCCAGCAGCCAAACAGGGTTGGCGAACTATGGCTACACCTTC. Translated: CASSQTGLANYGYTF.

The CDR3 DNA is TGTGCCAGCAGTTTCCCCCCAGGGGGAGTGACAGATACGCAGTATTTT. As protein: CASSFPPGGVTDTQYF. V gene TRBV28 combines with J gene TRBJ2-3; 7 nucleotides match TRBD1. This CDR3 comprises 16 residues. From germline, CDR1 is MDHEN and CDR2 SYDVKM. Unmatched junction bases numbered 9, after V lost 3 bases and J lost 3 bases. The entire variable domain, with the rest obtained from reference TRBV28 and TRBJ2-3, is as follows: DVKVTQSSRYLVKRTGEKVFLECVQDMDHENMFWYRQDPGLGLRLIYFSYDVKMKEKGDIPEGYSVSREKKERFSLILESASTNQTSMYLCASSFPPGGVTDTQYFGPGTRLTVL.

The genes are TRBV27 and TRBJ2-2; a possible D gene is TRBD1 (5 bases). Germline V gives CDR1 MNHEY, CDR2 SMNVEV (reference sequence). CDR3 length: 15 residues. V lost 2 bases to trimming and J lost 4 bases, with 11 bases between them. The CDR3 region has the DNA TGTGCCAGCAGTTTAATCAGGGCCAGCACCGGGGAGCTGTTTTTT. Its protein is CASSLIRASTGELFF.

This clone was recorded only once. The V call is TRBV3-1 (or the pseudogene TRBV3-2), the J call TRBJ1-2; 7 bases match TRBD1. The V gene end was trimmed by 8 bases and the J gene end by 10 bases; junction bases not matched to a gene: 13. The CDR3 extends over 13 amino acids. Germline CDR1 and CDR2: LGHDT and YNNKEL (reference sequence). The CDR3 DNA reads as TGTGCCAGCGCCCGGGACAGCGCCTTTGACTACACCTTC. This gives the protein CASARDSAFDYTF.

The J gene is TRBJ2-1, the V gene TRBV6-5; TRBD2 is a possible D gene (6 bases). Per the germline V gene, CDR1 is MNHEY and CDR2 is SVGAGI. CDR3 size: 12 residues. Trimming took 5 bases from V and 9 from J, leaving 11 bases between them. This chain's CDR3 is CASSTGGGEQFF. The CDR3 bases are TGTGCCAGCAGTACCGGGGGAGGTGAGCAGTTCTTC.

The chain recombines TRBV7-9 with TRBJ2-7; 8 bases match TRBD2. J was trimmed by 2 bases and V by 6 bases; bases with no gene match: 6. Germline V gives CDR1 SEHNR, CDR2 FQNEAQ (reference sequence). The CDR3 consists of 14 residues. The CDR3 region has the DNA TGTGCCAGCAGTCGTTCCGGGGGGGCCTACGAGCAGTACTTC. Its translation: CASSRSGGAYEQYF.

The chain combines TRBV6-5 with TRBJ1-5, with TRBD1 matching over 9 bases. V was pared by 5 bases and J by 6 bases, with 2 bases of the junction left unmatched. There are 13 residues in the CDR3. From germline, CDR1 is MNHEY and CDR2 SVGAGI. CDR3 residues: CASSRGQGQPQHF. In DNA form, the CDR3 reads TGTGCCAGCAGTAGGGGACAGGGTCAGCCCCAGCATTTT.